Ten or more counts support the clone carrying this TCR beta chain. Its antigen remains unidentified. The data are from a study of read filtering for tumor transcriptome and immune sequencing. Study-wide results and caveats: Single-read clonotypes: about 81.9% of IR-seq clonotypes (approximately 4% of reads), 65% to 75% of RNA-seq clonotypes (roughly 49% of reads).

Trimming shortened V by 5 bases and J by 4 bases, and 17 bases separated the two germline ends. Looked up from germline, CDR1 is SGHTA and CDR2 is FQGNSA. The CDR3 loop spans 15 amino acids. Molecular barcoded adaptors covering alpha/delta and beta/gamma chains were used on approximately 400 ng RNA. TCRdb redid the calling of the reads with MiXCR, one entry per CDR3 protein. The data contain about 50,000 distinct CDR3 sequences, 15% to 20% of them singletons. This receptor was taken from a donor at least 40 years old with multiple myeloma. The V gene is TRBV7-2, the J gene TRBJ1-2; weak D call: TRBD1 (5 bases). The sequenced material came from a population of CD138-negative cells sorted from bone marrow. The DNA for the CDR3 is TGTGCCAGCAGCCCCAATGGGCAGGGTCCCTATGGCTACACCTTC. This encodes CASSPNGQGPYGYTF.